The 28 T cell receptor beta chains reported below all come from one sample, sequenced in a study of early T cells in non-severe SARS-CoV-2 infection. TCRdb re-called the 5' RACE reads with MiXCR, one entry per CDR3 protein. The data contain fewer than 40,000 distinct CDR3 sequences, about 6.2% of them singletons. The sample comprised whole blood. The receptors derive from an adult who was a healthcare worker with PCR-confirmed SARS-CoV-2 infection or an uninfected control (not recorded which).

This clonotype showed up many times. CDR3 protein: CSASKSNLNTEAFF. For the CDR3, the DNA is TGCAGTGCTAGCAAGAGTAACTTGAACACTGAAGCTTTCTTT. The gene calls are TRBV20-1 and TRBJ1-1; D gene unclear. V was clipped by 3 bases and J by 0 bases, with 11 bases between them. CDR3 length: 14 amino acids. The germline V gene encodes CDR1 DFQATT and CDR2 SNEGSKA (reference sequence).

The gene calls are TRBV20-1 and TRBJ2-7, with a weak D call TRBD2 (7 bases). Trimming stripped 6 bases from V and 6 bases from J, with 18 bases between. This CDR3 has 13 amino acids. The germline CDR1 and CDR2 sequences are DFQATT and SNEGSKA (reference sequence). The CDR3 sequence is CSAEGGGPGEQYF. The DNA for the CDR3 is TGCAGTGCCGAGGGGGGAGGGCCGGGCGAGCAGTACTTC.

This clonotype was counted ten times or more. The CDR3: CSAIIRSSYNEQFF. Written as DNA, the CDR3 is TGCAGTGCTATAATCCGGAGCTCCTACAATGAGCAGTTCTTC. This rearrangement joins TRBV20-1 to TRBJ2-1; unclear D gene. The CDR3 length is 14 residues. V was clipped by 4 bases and J by 0 bases, with 10 bases between them. The germline CDR1 and CDR2 sequences are DFQATT and SNEGSKA (reference sequence).

This clonotype was recorded at least ten times. The V and J genes are TRBV18 and TRBJ2-3; a possible D gene is TRBD1 (6 bases). Trimming stripped 2 bases from V and 2 bases from J, with 17 bases between. This CDR3 has 17 residues. Germline V gene data show CDR1 as KGHSH and CDR2 as LQKENI. This CDR3 reads CASSPYPSGALTDTQYF. The CDR3 DNA is TGTGCCAGCTCACCATACCCCTCAGGGGCCCTCACAGATACGCAGTATTTT.

This chain connects TRBV7-3 to TRBJ2-5; TRBD1 agrees at 8 bases. The CDR3 loop spans 14 amino acids. The germline gives CDR1 SGHTA, CDR2 FQGTGA. Trimming took 2 bases from V and 4 from J; bases not matched to a gene: 3. This CDR3 reads CASSLSDRAETQYF. The DNA for the CDR3 is TGTGCCAGCAGCTTATCGGACAGGGCAGAGACCCAGTACTTC.

The gene calls are TRBV4-2 and TRBJ2-5, with 11 bases aligning to TRBD2. With V trimmed by 0 bases and J by 2 bases, 5 bases remained unmatched. CDR3 size: 17 residues. Germline V gene data show CDR1 as LGHNA and CDR2 as YNFKEQ. The CDR3 coding sequence is TGTGCCAGCAGCCAAGAGTGGACTAGCGGGTCTCAAGAGACCCAGTACTTC. Protein product: CASSQEWTSGSQETQYF.

This clonotype was seen at least ten times. This sequence joins TRBV12-3 or TRBV12-4 and TRBJ2-3; possible D gene TRBD1, 5 bases. The CDR3 is 15 amino acids. V was shortened by 7 bases and J by 0 bases, with 14 bases between the two germline ends. The CDR3, as DNA: TGTGCCAGCACCCCCGACAGAAAAAGCACAGATACGCAGTATTTT. Protein sequence: CASTPDRKSTDTQYF.

This chain joins TRBV27 and TRBJ2-7; D might be TRBD1 (5 bases). The CDR3 has 12 amino acids. CDR1 and CDR2 (germline): MNHEY, SMNVEV (reference sequence). V gave up 6 bases and J gave up 2 bases, with 8 bases separating them. The CDR3 region is CASRGPAYEQYF. The CDR3 nucleotides read TGTGCCAGCAGGGGGCCGGCCTACGAGCAGTACTTC.

This clonotype was seen a handful of times. This sequence joins TRBV27 and TRBJ2-2; D may be TRBD1 (6 bases). Trimming took 6 bases from V and 7 from J, leaving 12 bases between them. The CDR3 sequence is 13 residues long. Germline V lookup: CDR1 MNHEY, CDR2 SMNVEV (reference sequence). The CDR3 reads CASSTRTVGELFF. CDR3 sequence (DNA): TGTGCCAGCAGCACCCGGACAGTCGGGGAGCTGTTTTTT.

This clonotype has just a few counts. V and J are TRBV27 and TRBJ2-1; D not certain. CDR3 length equals 15 residues. The germline gives CDR1 MNHEY, CDR2 SMNVEV (reference sequence). Trimming took 0 bases from V and 2 from J, leaving 8 bases between them. The CDR3 DNA sequence: TGTGCCAGCAGTTTATCGCAAAGGCCCTACAATGAGCAGTTCTTC. The encoded protein is CASSLSQRPYNEQFF.

This clonotype was seen a handful of times. The CDR3 spells CASSDRLAGETQYF. The CDR3 bases are TGCGCCAGCAGTGATAGGCTAGCGGGAGAGACCCAGTACTTC. The chain combines TRBV10-1 with TRBJ2-5, with 8 nucleotides matching TRBD2. Germline V CDR1 and CDR2: WNHNN, SYGVQD (reference sequence). Trimming cost V 3 bases and J 4 bases; bases outside gene matches: 4. The CDR3 has 14 amino acids.

This clonotype has a count of ten or more. V is TRBV28 and J is TRBJ2-3, with 7 positions matching TRBD2. This CDR3 has 13 amino acids. J gave up 5 bases and V 7 bases, and 6 bases lay outside the gene matches. CDR1 MDHEN and CDR2 SYDVKM come from the germline V gene. For the CDR3, the DNA is TGTGCCAGCAAGCGGGGCTATTTAGATACGCAGTATTTT. This encodes CASKRGYLDTQYF.

Many counts were recorded for this clonotype. The chain is built from TRBV18 and TRBJ2-7; D ambiguous. The CDR3 sequence is 14 residues long. Germline CDR1 and CDR2: KGHSH and LQKENI. V lost 2 bases to trimming and J lost 3 bases, with 11 bases between them. The CDR3 region is CASSPGSESYEQYF. The DNA of the CDR3 is TGTGCCAGCTCACCAGGGTCGGAAAGCTACGAGCAGTACTTC.

This clonotype was detected ten times or more. The chain carries TRBV25-1 and TRBJ2-1, with TRBD2 matching 11 bases. V was pared by 1 base and J by 6 bases, with 5 bases of the junction left unmatched. The CDR3 is 16 amino acids. CDR1 is MGHDK and CDR2 is SYGVNS in the germline V gene. In DNA, the CDR3 is TGTGCCAGCAGTGAATCCCTAGCGGGAGGACGCAATGAGCAGTTCTTC. Translation gives CASSESLAGGRNEQFF.

The chain joins TRBV12-3 or TRBV12-4 to TRBJ2-5, with D unclear. V was cut by 3 bases and J by 5 bases, with 10 bases left in between. The CDR3 has 13 residues. In nucleotides, the CDR3 is TGTGCCAGCAGTTTTCCGGGCGTTGAGACCCAGTACTTC. Its translation is CASSFPGVETQYF.

This CDR3 reads CASSPIFGGILSSYNEQFF. As DNA, the CDR3 is TGTGCCAGCAGCCCAATATTTGGGGGCATCCTAAGCTCCTACAATGAGCAGTTCTTC. This sequence joins TRBV7-9 and TRBJ2-1; perhaps TRBD1 as D (6 bases). Germline V lookup: CDR1 SEHNR, CDR2 FQNEAQ (reference sequence). V was clipped by 5 bases and J by 0 bases, with 23 bases between them. The CDR3 covers 19 residues.

This clonotype was detected ten times or more. The rearrangement joins TRBV7-3 to TRBJ2-5, with a tentative D call TRBD1 (5 bases). CDR3 size: 13 residues. V was trimmed by 2 bases and J by 4 bases, leaving 8 bases between them. The V gene's germline CDR1 is SGHTA and CDR2 FQGTGA. The CDR3 coding sequence is TGTGCCAGCAGCTTAGGGGCCTCAGAGACCCAGTACTTC. It encodes CASSLGASETQYF.

V is TRBV12-3 or TRBV12-4 and J is TRBJ2-3, with TRBD2 identical over 14 bases. The CDR3 runs to 17 residues. The V segment lost 7 bases and the J segment 3 bases; nucleotides outside the gene matches: 9. The CDR3 bases are TGTGCCAGCACCCAGGGGGGGACTAGCGGGAGAACAGATACGCAGTATTTT. Translated, it gives CASTQGGTSGRTDTQYF.

With respect to this clonotype: Compared with germline, one end of the junction differs, possibly owing to a read error. This sequence joins TRBV2 and TRBJ2-7; the D is unclear. The CDR3 totals 12 residues. The germline gives CDR1 SNHLY, CDR2 FYNNEI. The CDR3 DNA is TGTGCCAGCAGTGAATTCCGAAACGAGCGGTACTTC. It translates to CASSEFRNERYF.

V usage is TRBV2 and J usage is TRBJ2-7, with D perhaps TRBD1 (6 bases). The CDR3 is 16 residues long. From germline, CDR1 is SNHLY and CDR2 FYNNEI. The V gene lost 6 bases and the J gene lost 7 bases, with 25 bases spanning the gap. The CDR3 bases are TGTGCCAGCAGAGAAACCCTGACAGGATCTCTATGGGAGCAGTACTTC. As protein: CASRETLTGSLWEQYF.

As for this clonotype: The junction shows a germline mismatch at one end, possibly a read error. CDR3 protein: CVSSPFGGSSTKNIQYF. CDR3 sequence (DNA): TGTGTCAGCAGCCCGTTTGGCGGGAGCAGTACCAAAAACATTCAGTACTTC. V usage is TRBV7-9 and J usage is TRBJ2-4; 7 bases agree with TRBD2. This CDR3 contains 17 residues. Germline loops: CDR1 SEHNR, CDR2 FQNEAQ (reference sequence). The full variable domain, with the rest looked up from reference TRBV7-9 and TRBJ2-4, is DTGVSQNPRHKITKRGQNVTFRCDPISEHNRLYWYRQTLGQGPEFLTYFQNEAQLEKSRLLSDRFSAERPKGSFSTLEIQRTEQGDSAMYLCVSSPFGGSSTKNIQYFGAGTRLSVL.

This clonotype was counted many times. This chain links TRBV29-1 with TRBJ1-1; D is uncertain. Germline V gene data show CDR1 as SQVTM and CDR2 as ANQGSEA. V gave up 5 bases and J gave up 5 bases, with 9 bases separating them. CDR3 length equals 11 residues. CDR3 in DNA: TGCAGCGTTCCAGGCTGGACTGAAGCTTTCTTT. It codes for CSVPGWTEAFF.

This clonotype was recorded at least ten times. The chain recombines TRBV28 with TRBJ2-3, with TRBD2 identical over 10 bases. The CDR3 is made up of 19 amino acids. Germline loops: CDR1 MDHEN, CDR2 SYDVKM. With V trimmed by 5 bases and J by 2 bases, 16 bases remained unmatched. The CDR3 here is CASSLAPSGSFGFTDTQYF. CDR3 nucleotides: TGTGCCAGCAGTCTGGCCCCTAGCGGGAGTTTCGGGTTCACAGATACGCAGTATTTT.

This clonotype was recorded many times. V usage is TRBV12-3 or TRBV12-4 and J usage is TRBJ1-3; no firm D call. The CDR3 consists of 8 residues. V was clipped by 9 bases and J by 7 bases, with 1 base between them. CDR3 nucleotide sequence: TGTGCCAGGAACACCATATATTTT. Translated, it gives CARNTIYF.

This clonotype was counted between two and nine times. This chain connects TRBV10-2 to TRBJ2-3, with 7 bases aligning to TRBD2. The CDR3 has 14 residues. Losses at the gene ends were 4 bases for V and 4 bases for J; bases not matched to a gene: 5. Germline CDR1 WSHSY, CDR2 SAAADI. CDR3 loop: CASSAVAGADTQYF. The CDR3 region has the DNA TGCGCCAGCAGTGCAGTAGCGGGCGCAGATACGCAGTATTTT.

V usage is TRBV12-3 or TRBV12-4 and J usage is TRBJ2-1; the D gene is possibly TRBD2 (6 bases). The CDR3 covers 14 residues. The germline V and J ends were trimmed by 2 bases and 1 base, with 6 bases remaining between them. The CDR3 DNA reads TGTGCCAGCAGTTTACGGGAGTCCTACAATGAGCAGTTCTTC. This translates into CASSLRESYNEQFF.

This clonotype was recorded many times. V usage is TRBV7-2 and J usage is TRBJ2-7, with D unclear. CDR1 is SGHTA, CDR2 FQGNSA, per germline. The CDR3 runs to 11 residues. V lost 5 bases and J lost 1, with 3 bases in between. The CDR3 protein is CASSPSYEQYF. For the CDR3, the DNA is TGTGCCAGCAGCCCTTCCTACGAGCAGTACTTC.

This clonotype was counted only a few times. The CDR3: CASSSLSGNTGELFF. For the CDR3, the DNA is TGTGCCAGCAGCTCACTTAGTGGGAACACCGGGGAGCTGTTTTTT. This chain links TRBV11-3 with TRBJ2-2; D unclear. CDR3 length: 15 amino acids. The germline V gene encodes CDR1 SGHNT and CDR2 YENEEA. V was trimmed by 4 bases and J by 1 base, leaving 10 bases between them.